This T cell receptor beta chain was captured by sequencing in a study of control samples from healthy donors and cancer patients. Using immunoSEQ multiplex PCR, the repertoire was profiled, and TCRdb retains in-frame clones only, with some absent. The top ten clones hold approximately 1.6% of a sample with approximately 150,000 clones, about 86% of them seen once. This CDR3 contains 14 residues. Germline assignment: CDR1 SQVTM and CDR2 ANQGSEA. The ends were cut back, 4 bases at V and 2 bases at J, with 12 bases in the middle. Sequenced: blood. The receptor was derived from a man between 18 and 35 years old in good health. The chain is built from TRBV29-1 and TRBJ2-1; unclear D gene. The CDR3 spells CSVARSEAYNEQFF. The CDR3 bases are TGCAGCGTTGCGCGGAGCGAGGCCTACAATGAGCAGTTCTTC.